This T cell receptor (beta chain) was captured by sequencing in a study of OX40 agonist ivuxolimab in advanced cancers. Study information: Dose-escalation patients' cancers were hepatocellular carcinoma, melanoma, renal cell or head and neck cancer. Partial responses were seen in three patients, one with hepatocellular carcinoma and two with cutaneous melanoma. Findings of the study overall: CD8+ T cells (on average) carried more expanded clones than CD4+ T cells.

V lost 4 bases, J lost 6 bases, and 4 bases lay in between. The germline CDR1 and CDR2 sequences are LNHDA and SQIVND (reference sequence). CDR3 size: 11 residues. Sequenced by immunoSEQ multiplex PCR; TCRdb stores in-frame clones only, minus some. This table has about 62,000 clones, approximately 79% appearing once. This clone has only a few counts. Antigen unknown. The sample was CD4+ or CD8+ T cells sorted from blood, taken in a trial of the OX40 agonist ivuxolimab. V gene TRBV19 combines with J gene TRBJ1-5; unclear D gene. The clonotype was recovered from an adult with an advanced solid tumor such as melanoma, head and neck, liver or kidney cancer. The CDR3 spells CASSKVQPQHF. The CDR3 DNA is TGTGCCAGTAGTAAAGTTCAGCCCCAGCATTTT.